This is a list of T cell receptor beta chains from one sample in a study of blood T cells in healthy people across ages. TCRdb redid the calling of the 5' RACE reads with MiXCR, one entry per CDR3 protein. The sample consists of about 1.4 million distinct CDR3 sequences, almost 60% of them appearing once. What was sequenced was blood. These receptors all come from a young man in good health. The CDR3 runs from the conserved cysteine through the conserved F or W. The D gene is left open where the match is weak. Clone size is stated in some rows and not others, as once, few, many or a class when expanded.

D,J,V,size,DNA,CDR3
TRBD1,TRBJ1-1,TRBV30,NA,TGTGCCTGGAGCACCGGGACAGGGAACACTGAAGCTTTCTTT,CAWSTGTGNTEAFF
NA,TRBJ2-5,TRBV7-2,NA,TGTGCCAGCAGCTTAGTAGTGGGGCTGGAGACCCAGTACTTC,CASSLVVGLETQYF
TRBD1,TRBJ2-5,TRBV20-1,many,TGCAGTGCTAGAGGCGGACAGGGATCGGAGACCCAGTACTTC,CSARGGQGSETQYF
TRBD2,TRBJ2-1,TRBV20-1,NA,TGCAGTGCTCAAACCGGGACTAGCGGGAGTGGTGAGCAGTTCTTC,CSAQTGTSGSGEQFF
NA,TRBJ2-1,TRBV4-3,few,TGCGCCAGCTCTAGCCGGGACTCCAGGGTCGATGAGCAGTTCTTC,CASSSRDSRVDEQFF
NA,TRBJ2-1,TRBV14,NA,TGTGCCAGCAGCCAGGGATGGGCTTGGACAGAAGACAATGAGCAGTTCTTC,CASSQGWAWTEDNEQFF
TRBD1,TRBJ2-7,TRBV27,many,TGTGCCAGCAGCGGGGGACAGGGCTACGAGCAGTACTTC,CASSGGQGYEQYF
TRBD2,TRBJ2-7,TRBV27,few,TGTGCCAGCAGTACCTTTAGCGGGGTCTACGAGCAGTACTTC,CASSTFSGVYEQYF
NA,TRBJ2-5,TRBV10-3,NA,TGTGCGATAAGGGGTCTAAAAGAGACCCAGTACTTC,CAIRGLKETQYF
NA,TRBJ1-1,TRBV10-3,NA,TGTGCCATCAGTGCAGACAGGACGAACACTGAAGCTTTCTTT,CAISADRTNTEAFF
TRBD2,TRBJ2-7,TRBV3-1,NA,TGTGCCAGCAGCCAAGATCGGAGCGGGAGATCGGACGAGCAGTACTTC,CASSQDRSGRSDEQYF
NA,TRBJ1-1,TRBV20-1,NA,TGCAGTGCTAGCGAGGGACCTATGAACACTGAAGCTTTCTTT,CSASEGPMNTEAFF
TRBD1,TRBJ1-1,TRBV20-1,NA,TGCAGTGCTTCGGACAGGCTGGACACTGAAGCTTTCTTT,CSASDRLDTEAFF
TRBD2,TRBJ2-1,TRBV5-1,once,TGCGCCAGCAGCTTTTCCAGCGGGAGTCTCTCCTACAATGAGCAGTTCTTC,CASSFSSGSLSYNEQFF
TRBD2,TRBJ2-3,TRBV20-1,NA,TGCAGTGCTAGAGATCGAGCGGGAGTCCGCGGCACAGATACGCAGTATTTT,CSARDRAGVRGTDTQYF
TRBD1,TRBJ2-4,TRBV20-1,NA,TGCAGTGCTAGGACAGGGGCGGAGGCCAAAAACATTCAGTACTTC,CSARTGAEAKNIQYF
NA,TRBJ2-7,TRBV5-1,NA,TGCGCCAGCAGCTGGGGCGGATACGAGCAGTACTTC,CASSWGGYEQYF
NA,TRBJ1-5,TRBV20-1,NA,TGCAGTACTAGAAGGACAGCCGGCGATCAGCCCCAGCATTTT,CSTRRTAGDQPQHF
TRBD2,TRBJ2-5,TRBV25-1,NA,TGTGCCAGCAAAGGAACTAGCGGGAAAGAGACCCAGTACTTC,CASKGTSGKETQYF
TRBD2,TRBJ2-1,TRBV20-1,NA,TGCAGTGCTAGAGGCGGACTAGAGAGCGATGAGCAGTTCTTC,CSARGGLESDEQFF
NA,TRBJ2-5,TRBV14,NA,TGTGCCAGCAGCCAAGAGTCAGATCGACCGGGTAAAGAGACCCAGTACTTC,CASSQESDRPGKETQYF
TRBD1,TRBJ1-1,TRBV12-3/TRBV12-4,NA,TGTGCCAGCAGTCGACAGGGTCGGGCTGAAGCTTTCTTT,CASSRQGRAEAFF
NA,TRBJ2-1,TRBV5-1,many,TGTGCCAGCAGTTCGGGACTCTACAATGAGCAGTTCTTC,CASSSGLYNEQFF
NA,TRBJ2-1,TRBV2,NA,TGTGCCAGCAGTCTCCACAGGGAAACCTACAATGAGCAGTTCTTC,CASSLHRETYNEQFF
NA,TRBJ1-4,TRBV11-2,NA,TGTGCCAGCAGCTTAACCGGTTTTGATAATGAAAAACTGTTTTTT,CASSLTGFDNEKLFF
NA,TRBJ2-1,TRBV4-2,NA,TGTGCCAGCAGCCAAGATCCCCAGAGCTCCTACGATGAGCAGTTCTTC,CASSQDPQSSYDEQFF
NA,TRBJ2-7,TRBV21-1,once,TGTGCCAGCAGCAAGTCCAGACGGGCTCCCCCCTACGAGCAGTACTTC,CASSKSRRAPPYEQYF
NA,TRBJ2-5,TRBV6-6,NA,TGTGCCAGCAGGACTGGAGTTGGTGAGACCCAGTACTTC,CASRTGVGETQYF
NA,TRBJ2-3,TRBV7-2,NA,TGTGCCAGCAGCTTAGCCATCGGGACAGATACGCAGTATTTT,CASSLAIGTDTQYF
NA,TRBJ2-7,TRBV12-3/TRBV12-4,NA,TGTGCCACTGGGCCTAGCTCCTACAATGAGCAGTACTTC,CATGPSSYNEQYF
NA,TRBJ2-1,TRBV10-1,NA,TGCGCCAGCAGTGAGCGGGACTTCTACAATGAGCAGTTCTTC,CASSERDFYNEQFF
TRBD1,TRBJ1-1,TRBV29-1,NA,TGCAGCGTTGGCAGGGGGAGGTCGGCCACTGAAGCTTTCTTT,CSVGRGRSATEAFF
NA,TRBJ2-3,TRBV5-1,few,TGCGCCAGCAGCTTTGTGGAGTACAGCACAGATACGCAGTATTTT,CASSFVEYSTDTQYF
NA,TRBJ1-5,TRBV29-1,NA,TGCAGCGTCCTACCGACAGGCCGAGGGGCACTTAGCAATCAGCCCCAGCATTTT,CSVLPTGRGALSNQPQHF
TRBD1,TRBJ2-3,TRBV7-9,NA,TGTGCCAGCAGCTATCCACCCGGACAGGGGGCAACAGATACGCAGTATTTT,CASSYPPGQGATDTQYF
TRBD1,TRBJ1-2,TRBV13,once,TGTGCCAGCAGCACGGGACAGCTTGCACCTTCCTTTAACTATGGCTACACCTTC,CASSTGQLAPSFNYGYTF
TRBD1,TRBJ1-2,TRBV7-9,NA,TGTGCCAGCAGCTCGGACAGGGCCTACGGCTACACCTTC,CASSSDRAYGYTF
NA,TRBJ1-1,TRBV7-2,NA,TGTGCCAGCAGCTTAGAGGCAGGTGGCACTGAAGCTTTCTTT,CASSLEAGGTEAFF
NA,TRBJ2-1,TRBV12-5,NA,TGTGCTAGTGGTTTGGAGCGTGGTAGCTCCTACAATGAGCAGTTCTTC,CASGLERGSSYNEQFF
NA,TRBJ2-2,TRBV4-1,few,TGCGCCAGCAGCCAAGATCCGCTCGCCTCTTACACCGGGGAGCTGTTTTTT,CASSQDPLASYTGELFF
NA,TRBJ2-3,TRBV20-1,NA,TGCAGTGCTAGAGATGGCGCTTCCGCCGATACGCAGTATTTT,CSARDGASADTQYF
TRBD2,TRBJ2-1,TRBV6-2/TRBV6-3,NA,TGTGCCAGCAGCCAACTAGCGGGAACCGAGCATGAGCAGTTCTTC,CASSQLAGTEHEQFF
TRBD1,TRBJ2-3,TRBV12-3/TRBV12-4,NA,TGTGCCAGCAGTACAGATCGGTGGGACAGGGACGTTTCAGATACGCAGTATTTT,CASSTDRWDRDVSDTQYF
TRBD2,TRBJ2-3,TRBV7-2,few,TGTGCCAGCAGCGAAACTAGCGGGAGGTCCACAGATACGCAGTATTTT,CASSETSGRSTDTQYF
NA,TRBJ2-2,TRBV12-3/TRBV12-4,NA,TGTGCCAGCAGCACCACCCGGGACCGAGCGGGCGGGGAGCTGTTTTTT,CASSTTRDRAGGELFF
NA,TRBJ1-1,TRBV5-1,NA,TGCGCCAGCAGCATCCGAGGGGAATTGAATGAAGCTTTCTTT,CASSIRGELNEAFF
NA,TRBJ1-6,TRBV15,NA,TGTGCCACCAGTTTCAGGAGCTCCTATAATTCACCCCTCCACTTT,CATSFRSSYNSPLHF
NA,TRBJ1-5,TRBV10-3,few,TGTGCCATCAGTGAGTCGGGGGGTAGCAATCAGCCCCAGCATTTT,CAISESGGSNQPQHF
NA,TRBJ2-1,TRBV10-3,few,TGTGCCACCACTCAACCTTCGGCCATGGGCAATGAGCAGTTCTTC,CATTQPSAMGNEQFF
NA,TRBJ2-5,TRBV27,NA,TGCGCCAGCAGTATGGGACTCTCCATCGGGGAGCAGTACTTC,CASSMGLSIGEQYF
NA,TRBJ1-2,TRBV27,NA,TGTGCCAGCAGTTTAGCGGCTCTTGCTGGGCATGGCTACACCTTC,CASSLAALAGHGYTF
NA,TRBJ2-7,TRBV5-1,NA,TGCGCCAGCAGCCAGGCGGGAGGGACAGGGTCCTACGAGCAGTACTTC,CASSQAGGTGSYEQYF
TRBD2,TRBJ2-3,TRBV20-1,NA,TGCAGTGCGTCGACTAGCGGGAGGGCTAAAGAGGCGCAGTATTTT,CSASTSGRAKEAQYF
NA,TRBJ2-3,TRBV7-2,few,TGTGCCAGCAGCTTCCCCGACAGAACAGATACGCAGTATTTT,CASSFPDRTDTQYF
TRBD2,TRBJ2-1,TRBV20-1,NA,TGCAGTGCTTCTCGGGTAGTAGCGGGGTACAATGAGCAGTTCTTC,CSASRVVAGYNEQFF